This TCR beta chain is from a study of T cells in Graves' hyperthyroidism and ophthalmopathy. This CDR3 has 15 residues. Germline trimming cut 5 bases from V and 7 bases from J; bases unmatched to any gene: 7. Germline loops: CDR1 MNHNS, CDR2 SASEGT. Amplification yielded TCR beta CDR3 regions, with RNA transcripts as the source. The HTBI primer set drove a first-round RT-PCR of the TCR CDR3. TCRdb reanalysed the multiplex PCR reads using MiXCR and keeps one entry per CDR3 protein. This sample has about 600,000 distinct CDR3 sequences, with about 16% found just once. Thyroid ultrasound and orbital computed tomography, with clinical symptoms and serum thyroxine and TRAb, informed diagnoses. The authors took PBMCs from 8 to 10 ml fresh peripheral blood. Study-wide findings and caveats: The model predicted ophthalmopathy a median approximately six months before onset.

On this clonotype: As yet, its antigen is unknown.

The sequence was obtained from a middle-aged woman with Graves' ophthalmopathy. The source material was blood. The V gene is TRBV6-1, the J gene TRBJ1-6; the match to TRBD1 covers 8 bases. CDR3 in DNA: TGTGCCAGCAGTTATGTCGCAGGGGGCAATTCACCCCTCCACTTT. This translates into CASSYVAGGNSPLHF.